The clone carrying this T cell receptor (beta chain) was detected ten times or more. What it binds is not known. The entry originates in a study of T cell repertoires in cytomegalovirus infection. Across the study: HLA-B-restricted CMV epitopes that are well studied, plus recently identified HLA-C-restricted ones, were used by the study. General study results and limits: It was HLA-C-restricted CMV-specific TCR beta clonotypes that dominated the response ex vivo. Summed public TCR beta family frequency identified CMV carriers bearing the relevant HLA.

CDR1 and CDR2 (germline): SGHVS, FNYEAQ. The length of the CDR3 is 13 residues. V shed 5 bases and J shed 8 bases, with 15 bases lying between them. MiXCR, run by TCRdb on the reads, gives a single entry per CDR3 protein. The sample carries hundreds of thousands of distinct CDR3 sequences, 31% recorded once. The J gene is TRBJ1-2, the V gene TRBV7-6; possible D gene TRBD1, 5 bases. The TCR originated in a human donor in good health (CMV status not recorded). Some clones in this sample may be carry-over from other donors' samples. The material was cultured CD8+ T cells from PBMCs, obtained from culture after CMV antigen stimulation. CDR3 sequence reads: CASSPRGERGYTF. As DNA, the CDR3 is TGTGCCAGCAGCCCCCGGGGGGAAAGGGGCTACACCTTC.